The 5 T cell receptor beta chains below all came from one sample that was sequenced in a study of cytomegalovirus exposure and HLA in healthy donors. Clones were sequenced by immunoSEQ multiplex PCR, and TCRdb holds only the in-frame ones, with some missing. The sample consists of 70,000 or so clones, roughly 94% of them appearing once. The sequenced sample was PBMCs. The source of these receptors is a young woman in good health and CMV-seropositive.

The rearrangement joins TRBV4-2 to TRBJ1-6; 8 bases are a match to TRBD1. Germline CDR1 LGHNA, CDR2 YNFKEQ. The V gene end was trimmed by 0 bases and the J gene end by 4 bases; junction bases not matched to a gene: 5. The CDR3 contains 17 residues. CDR3 DNA: TGTGCCAGCAGCCAAGATCGTACAGGGGGTTATAATTCACCCCTCCACTTT. This encodes CASSQDRTGGYNSPLHF.

The CDR3 DNA reads TGTGCCAGCAGACTTAGATCCGGGACCTACGAGCAGTACTTC. Encoded protein: CASRLRSGTYEQYF. The rearrangement uses TRBV7-8 and TRBJ2-7; a possible D gene is TRBD2 (5 bases). V dropped 6 bases and J dropped 2 bases, with 14 bases sitting between them. The CDR3 length is 14 residues. Germline CDR1 is SGHVS and CDR2 is FQNEAQ.

The rearrangement uses TRBV9 and TRBJ1-2; 11 bases agree with TRBD1. The CDR3 sequence is 18 residues long. Trimming removed 3 bases from V and 6 bases from J; junction bases left unmatched: 16. Germline CDR1 and CDR2: SGDLS and YYNGEE. Here the CDR3 DNA reads TGTGCCAGCAGCGCTGTAAAGCCTCAGGACAGGGGGCTCCATGGCTACACCTTC. Encoded protein: CASSAVKPQDRGLHGYTF.

This clone has just one count. This sequence joins TRBV9 and TRBJ1-5, with a possible D match to TRBD1 (6 bases). Trimming took off 5 bases at V and 0 bases at J, with 15 bases between the two ends. Per the germline V gene, CDR1 is SGDLS and CDR2 is YYNGEE. The CDR3 totals 16 residues. The CDR3 DNA is TGTGCCAGCAGAGAAAGGACAGACTATAGCAATCAGCCCCAGCATTTT. As protein: CASRERTDYSNQPQHF.

This CDR3 is CASSSDRVLEGELFF. CDR3 DNA: TGTGCCAGCAGTTCCGACAGGGTTTTGGAAGGGGAGCTGTTTTTT. The chain joins TRBV7-9 to TRBJ2-2; TRBD1 aligns across 7 bases. CDR1 and CDR2 (germline): SEHNR, FQNEAQ (reference sequence). The CDR3 runs to 15 residues. Unmatched junction bases numbered 12, after V lost 6 bases and J lost 8 bases. The whole variable domain, filled in from reference TRBV7-9 and TRBJ2-2, reads DTGVSQNPRHKITKRGQNVTFRCDPISEHNRLYWYRQTLGQGPEFLTYFQNEAQLEKSRLLSDRFSAERPKGSFSTLEIQRTEQGDSAMYLCASSSDRVLEGELFFGEGSRLTVL.